This passage covers 27 T cell receptor beta chains from one sample sequenced in a study of identical twins (dated by TCRdb to the mid-2010s). The receptor library was made with 5' RACE. Sequencer: Illumina HiSeq 2000. TCRdb handled the public reads itself, with Q25 trimming in fastp and clone calling in MiXCR, and kept productive beta chains. Duplicate CDR3 protein sequences are folded into a single record with the most common DNA and genes. The sample profile shows fewer than 500,000 distinct CDR3 sequences; roughly an eighth of them were found once. Approximately 0.9% of the sample lies in the top ten. These same data were also listed under a study on yellow fever vaccine responses in identical twins.

The sequenced sample was CD4+ T cells sorted from blood. These receptors were obtained from a woman aged 18-29 years in good health.

This clonotype was seen a handful of times. This chain links TRBV7-2 with TRBJ2-3, with 14 bases fitting TRBD2. V trimming: 0 bases; J trimming: 4 bases; junction bases outside the gene matches: 3. The CDR3 has 17 residues. Germline V gene data show CDR1 as SGHTA and CDR2 as FQGNSA. For the CDR3, the DNA is TGTGCCAGCAGCTTAGCGTGGGGACTAGCGGGGGCAGATACGCAGTATTTT. Its translation: CASSLAWGLAGADTQYF.

This sequence joins TRBV7-9 and TRBJ2-3; possible D gene TRBD1, 6 bases. The CDR3 runs 15 residues. Trimming removed 5 bases from V and 0 bases from J, with 12 bases in between. Germline assignment: CDR1 SEHNR and CDR2 FQNEAQ (reference sequence). CDR3 sequence (DNA): TGTGCCAGCAGCATGGGACAAACTAGCACAGATACGCAGTATTTT. Translated, it gives CASSMGQTSTDTQYF.

The chain employs TRBV28 and TRBJ1-1; no reliable D call. Germline CDR1 MDHEN, CDR2 SYDVKM. Trimming removed 8 bases from V and 11 bases from J, with 6 bases in between. CDR3 size: 8 residues. In DNA form, the CDR3 reads TGTGCCAGCGGCGGGGCTTTCTTT. It encodes CASGGAFF.

The table lists this clonotype with a few counts. The J gene is TRBJ1-1, the V gene TRBV29-1; 8 nucleotides agree with TRBD1. With 7 bases clipped from V and 1 base from J, the junction kept 2 bases outside the gene matches. The length of the CDR3 is 12 residues. Germline V gives CDR1 SQVTM, CDR2 ANQGSEA. CDR3 nucleotide sequence: TGCAGCGGTGGGACAGGGAACACTGAAGCTTTCTTT. Protein product: CSGGTGNTEAFF.

This clonotype was found a few times. CDR3 in amino acids: CASSLMMGDYEQYF. CDR3 coding DNA: TGTGCCAGCAGCCTCATGATGGGGGACTACGAGCAGTACTTC. The rearrangement joins TRBV11-2 to TRBJ2-7; the D gene could be TRBD1 or TRBD2 (5 bases each). Germline values: CDR1 SGHAT, CDR2 FQNNGV. The V gene lost 5 bases and the J gene lost 3 bases, with 14 bases spanning the gap. The CDR3 has 14 amino acids.

This clonotype was detected only a few times. The chain combines TRBV20-1 with TRBJ2-1, with D possibly being TRBD2 (6 bases). CDR1 is DFQATT, CDR2 SNEGSKA, per germline (reference sequence). The CDR3 sequence is 17 residues long. V shed 3 bases and J shed 0 bases, with 18 bases lying between them. The CDR3 nucleotides read TGCAGTGCTAGGGACTATAGCGGAATTAGCTCCTACAATGAGCAGTTCTTC. It translates to CSARDYSGISSYNEQFF.

This clonotype turned up a few times. The rearrangement links TRBV11-2 to TRBJ2-2; tentative D call: TRBD1 (6 bases). Trimming took 3 bases from V and 2 from J, leaving 13 bases between them. CDR1 is SGHAT and CDR2 is FQNNGV in the germline V gene. The CDR3 covers 16 residues. The CDR3 loop is CASSFQTGSNTGELFF. CDR3 nucleotide sequence: TGTGCCAGCAGCTTCCAAACAGGGTCAAACACCGGGGAGCTGTTTTTT.

The V call is TRBV12-3 or TRBV12-4, the J call TRBJ2-7; 10 positions agree with TRBD2. V shed 8 bases, J shed 5 bases, and the junction held 6 bases outside the gene matches. This CDR3 is built from 13 residues. The CDR3 region is CASRPAGGNEQYF. The CDR3 region has the DNA TGTGCCAGCCGTCCAGCGGGAGGGAACGAGCAGTACTTC.

This clonotype was seen ten or more times. The chain has TRBV5-5 and TRBJ1-1, with a tentative D call TRBD1 (6 bases). The CDR3 is 15 amino acids. V dropped 4 bases and J dropped 0 bases, with 13 bases sitting between them. The germline V gene has CDR1 SGHKS and CDR2 YYEKEE (reference sequence). CDR3 in amino acids: CASSQGRGVNTEAFF. The DNA for the CDR3 is TGTGCCAGCAGCCAGGGGCGGGGAGTGAACACTGAAGCTTTCTTT.

The V and J genes are TRBV10-1 and TRBJ2-2; tentatively, D is TRBD2 (5 bases). The CDR3 runs to 14 residues. V was shortened by 3 bases and J by 4 bases, with 9 bases between the two germline ends. CDR1 WNHNN and CDR2 SYGVQD come from the germline V gene (reference sequence). The CDR3 region is CASSDTGFTGELFF. The CDR3 nucleotides are TGCGCCAGCAGTGACACGGGGTTCACCGGGGAGCTGTTTTTT.

This clonotype was counted between two and nine times. The chain is built from TRBV12-3 or TRBV12-4 and TRBJ1-5; D unclear. The CDR3 spans 14 residues. Trimming took off 3 bases at V and 7 bases at J, with 13 bases between the two ends. CDR3 in amino acids: CASSFAFLGQPQHF. As DNA, the CDR3 is TGTGCCAGCAGTTTCGCGTTCTTGGGACAGCCCCAGCATTTT.

There are a few counts of this clonotype. This CDR3 is CSARDHGGTNYGYTF. DNA of the CDR3: TGCAGTGCTAGAGATCACGGGGGGACTAACTATGGCTACACCTTC. The chain uses TRBV20-1 and TRBJ1-2; perhaps TRBD1 as D (5 bases). The CDR3 runs to 15 residues. Germline V gene lookup returns CDR1 DFQATT and CDR2 SNEGSKA (reference sequence). The V end was cut by 0 bases, the J end by 0 bases, with 11 bases between.

This chain joins TRBV24-1 and TRBJ2-1; TRBD2 aligns across 7 bases. Trimming cost V 2 bases and J 0 bases; bases outside gene matches: 3. The CDR3 is 16 amino acids. Germline V gene data show CDR1 as KGHDR and CDR2 as SFDVKD. The CDR3 DNA is TGTGCCACCAGTGATTCTAGCGGAAACTCCTACAATGAGCAGTTCTTC. Its protein product is CATSDSSGNSYNEQFF.

This clonotype was found a few times. The J gene is TRBJ2-1, the V gene TRBV15; 7 nucleotides line up with TRBD1. Germline loops: CDR1 LNHNV, CDR2 YYDKDF (reference sequence). J gave up 0 bases and V 5 bases, and 10 bases lay outside the gene matches. CDR3 length equals 17 residues. The DNA of the CDR3 is TGTGCCACCAGCCAGGGGGTAGCCGATAACTCCTACAATGAGCAGTTCTTC. This codes for CATSQGVADNSYNEQFF.

This clonotype has a handful of counts. V and J are TRBV27 and TRBJ2-3; 11 nucleotides line up with TRBD1. V gave up 7 bases and J gave up 4 bases; unmatched junction bases: 4. The CDR3 runs 14 residues. In germline, CDR1 is MNHEY, CDR2 SMNVEV (reference sequence). The CDR3 reads CASTPGQGADTQYF. CDR3 DNA sequence: TGTGCCAGCACCCCGGGACAGGGGGCAGATACGCAGTATTTT.

The chain joins TRBV6-1 to TRBJ1-2; D gene uncertain. Germline V gives CDR1 MNHNS, CDR2 SASEGT. The V and J ends lost 3 bases and 2 bases respectively, with 10 bases between them. This CDR3 is built from 14 residues. The CDR3 DNA is TGTGCCAGCAGTGATTGGTACGAAAACTATGGCTACACCTTC. Protein sequence: CASSDWYENYGYTF.

J is TRBJ2-3 and V is TRBV10-3; 9 bases map to TRBD2. Trimming removed 6 bases from V and 6 bases from J; junction bases left unmatched: 19. This CDR3 has 18 residues. The germline V gene encodes CDR1 ENHRY and CDR2 SYGVKD. The CDR3 region is CAISGGRGGFFSSDTQYF. CDR3 coding DNA: TGTGCCATCAGCGGCGGGCGGGGGGGTTTCTTTTCTTCGGATACGCAGTATTTT.

This clonotype has at least ten counts. The chain recombines TRBV28 with TRBJ2-7; 11 bases align to TRBD1. Losses at the gene ends were 4 bases for V and 3 bases for J; bases not matched to a gene: 2. The CDR3 contains 14 residues. CDR1 is MDHEN, CDR2 SYDVKM, per germline. The CDR3, as DNA: TGTGCCAGCAGTTGGGACAGGGGGATCTACGAGCAGTACTTC. Protein: CASSWDRGIYEQYF.

This chain links TRBV5-6 with TRBJ2-7; no clear D. The CDR3 totals 15 residues. The germline V gene has CDR1 SGHDT and CDR2 YYEEEE. Between the trimmed V and J ends, which lost 3 bases and 2 bases, there was a span of 15 bases. The DNA of the CDR3 is TGTGCCAGCAGCTCCGCTGCTAGGTTTACCTACGAGCAGTACTTC. Its protein is CASSSAARFTYEQYF.

This clonotype has only a few counts. The genes are TRBV12-3 or TRBV12-4 and TRBJ2-5; 8 bases agree with TRBD2. V was clipped by 1 base and J by 0 bases; unmatched bases: 7. The CDR3 is 17 residues long. This chain's CDR3 is CASSLVRKGLDQETQYF. In DNA form, the CDR3 reads TGTGCCAGCAGTTTAGTAAGGAAGGGACTAGACCAAGAGACCCAGTACTTC.

This clonotype was observed a few times. This chain joins TRBV6-1 and TRBJ2-5, with D tentatively TRBD1 or TRBD2 (5 bases each). Between the trimmed V and J ends, which lost 5 bases and 2 bases, there was a span of 15 bases. Germline CDR1 is MNHNS and CDR2 is SASEGT. This CDR3 region has 15 residues. The CDR3 nucleotides read TGTGCCAGCAGTATCGGGGCGGCATATCAAGAGACCCAGTACTTC. It yields the protein CASSIGAAYQETQYF.

Notes on this clonotype: The junction and the germline gene differ at one end; a read error may be behind it. The chain carries TRBV28 and TRBJ2-1; D unclear. CDR3 size: 12 residues. The germline V gene encodes CDR1 MDHEN and CDR2 SYDVKM. DNA for the CDR3: TGTGCCACCAGTTCCTCCTACAATGAGCAGTTCTTC. Translation: CATSSSYNEQFF.

The chain recombines TRBV24-1 with TRBJ2-2; tentatively, D is TRBD1 (5 bases). With 0 bases removed from V and 6 bases from J, the gap between germline ends came to 10 bases. Germline CDR1 and CDR2: KGHDR and SFDVKD. The CDR3 has 15 residues. In DNA, the CDR3 is TGTGCCACCAGTGATTTGGGGGCAGGGCCCGGGGAGCTGTTTTTT. This codes for CATSDLGAGPGELFF.

This clonotype was observed once. The chain combines TRBV19 with TRBJ2-4; perhaps TRBD1 as D (5 bases). The CDR3 has 14 amino acids. V was clipped by 2 bases and J by 7 bases, with 12 bases between them. The germline V gene has CDR1 LNHDA and CDR2 SQIVND (reference sequence). In DNA form, the CDR3 reads TGTGCCAGTAGTATACAGGGTTCGGGTAACATTCAGTACTTC. It codes for CASSIQGSGNIQYF.

In this sample, this clonotype turned up a few times. This chain joins TRBV6-2 or TRBV6-3 and TRBJ1-2, with 7 bases identical to TRBD1. Germline V CDR1 and CDR2: MNHEY, SVGEGT. This CDR3 comprises 15 residues. Trimming cost V 5 bases and J 4 bases; bases outside gene matches: 10. The DNA for the CDR3 is TGTGCCAGCAGTGCCCGGGACAGTGCTACCTATGGCTACACCTTC. It encodes CASSARDSATYGYTF.

V gene TRBV5-1 combines with J gene TRBJ2-7; weak D call: TRBD1 (5 bases). The CDR3 covers 14 residues. The germline V gene encodes CDR1 SGHRS and CDR2 YFSETQ. The V gene lost 0 bases and the J gene lost 7 bases, with 14 bases spanning the gap. The CDR3 loop is CASSLAAGSWEQYF. The CDR3 coding sequence is TGCGCCAGCAGCTTGGCGGCAGGGTCCTGGGAGCAGTACTTC.

The J gene is TRBJ2-5, the V gene TRBV7-6, with D possibly matching TRBD1 (5 bases). V lost 5 bases, J lost 5 bases, and 18 bases lay in between. Germline lookup yields CDR1 SGHVS and CDR2 FNYEAQ. The CDR3 is made up of 15 amino acids. CDR3 region: CASSNRIISPETQYF. The CDR3, as DNA: TGTGCCAGCAGCAACAGGATTATCTCTCCCGAGACCCAGTACTTC.